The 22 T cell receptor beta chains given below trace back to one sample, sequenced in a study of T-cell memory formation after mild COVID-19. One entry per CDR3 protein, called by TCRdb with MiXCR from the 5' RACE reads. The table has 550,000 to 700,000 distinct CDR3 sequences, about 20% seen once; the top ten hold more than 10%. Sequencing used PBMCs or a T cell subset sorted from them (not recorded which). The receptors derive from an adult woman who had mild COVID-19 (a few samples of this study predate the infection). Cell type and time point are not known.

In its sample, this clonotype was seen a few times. The CDR3 spells CAISDRGHLSTDTQYF. The CDR3 DNA reads as TGTGCCATCAGTGACAGGGGGCACCTTAGCACAGATACGCAGTATTTT. The chain links TRBV10-3 to TRBJ2-3, with 8 bases lining up with TRBD1. Trimming at V came to 3 bases and at J to 0 bases, leaving 5 bases not matched to a gene. Germline-derived CDR1 and CDR2 are ENHRY and SYGVKD. The CDR3 covers 16 residues.

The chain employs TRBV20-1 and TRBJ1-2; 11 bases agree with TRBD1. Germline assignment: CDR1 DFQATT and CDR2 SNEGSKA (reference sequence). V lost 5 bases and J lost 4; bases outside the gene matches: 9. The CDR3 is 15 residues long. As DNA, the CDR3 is TGCAGTGCTCGGGACAGGGGGAATAAGCGCTATGGCTACACCTTC. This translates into CSARDRGNKRYGYTF.

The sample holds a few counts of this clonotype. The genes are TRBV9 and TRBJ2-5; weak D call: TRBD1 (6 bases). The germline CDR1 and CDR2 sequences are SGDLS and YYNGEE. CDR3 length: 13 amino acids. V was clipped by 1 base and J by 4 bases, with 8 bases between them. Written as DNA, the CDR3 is TGTGCCAGCAGCGTACGAGGGGGAGAGACCCAGTACTTC. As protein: CASSVRGGETQYF.

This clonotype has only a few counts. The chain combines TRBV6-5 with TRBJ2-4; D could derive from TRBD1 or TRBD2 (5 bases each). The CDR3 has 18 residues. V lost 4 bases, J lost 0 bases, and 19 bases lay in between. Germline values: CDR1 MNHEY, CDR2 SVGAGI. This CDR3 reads CASSSGRQRILAKNIQYF. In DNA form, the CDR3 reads TGTGCCAGCAGTTCGGGGAGACAGAGGATTCTAGCCAAAAACATTCAGTACTTC.

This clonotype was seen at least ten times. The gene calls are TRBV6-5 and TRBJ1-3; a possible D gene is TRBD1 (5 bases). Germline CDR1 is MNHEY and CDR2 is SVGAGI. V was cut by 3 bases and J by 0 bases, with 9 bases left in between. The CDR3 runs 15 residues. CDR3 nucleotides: TGTGCCAGCAGTTATTCGGGGCGCTCTGGAAACACCATATATTTT. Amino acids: CASSYSGRSGNTIYF.

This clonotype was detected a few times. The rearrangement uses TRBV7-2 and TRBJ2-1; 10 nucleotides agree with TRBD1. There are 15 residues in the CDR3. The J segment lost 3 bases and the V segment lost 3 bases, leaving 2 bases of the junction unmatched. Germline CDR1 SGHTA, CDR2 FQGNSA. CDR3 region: CASSLDRGVYNEQFF. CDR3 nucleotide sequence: TGTGCCAGCAGCTTGGACAGGGGGGTCTACAATGAGCAGTTCTTC.

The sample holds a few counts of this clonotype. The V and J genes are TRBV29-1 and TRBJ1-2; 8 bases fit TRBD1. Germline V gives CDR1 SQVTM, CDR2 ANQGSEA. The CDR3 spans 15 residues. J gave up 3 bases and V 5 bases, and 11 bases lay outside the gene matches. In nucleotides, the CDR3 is TGCAGCGTTACCGGAGGAGACAGGGGATACTATGGCTACACCTTC. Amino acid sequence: CSVTGGDRGYYGYTF.

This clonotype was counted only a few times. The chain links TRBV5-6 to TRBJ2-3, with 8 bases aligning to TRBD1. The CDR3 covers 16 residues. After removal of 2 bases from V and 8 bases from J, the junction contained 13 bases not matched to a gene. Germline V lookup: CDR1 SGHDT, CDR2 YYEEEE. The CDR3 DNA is TGTGCCAGCAGCTTTCCCCGACAGGGGCCATCGGTTACGCAGTATTTT. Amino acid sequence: CASSFPRQGPSVTQYF.

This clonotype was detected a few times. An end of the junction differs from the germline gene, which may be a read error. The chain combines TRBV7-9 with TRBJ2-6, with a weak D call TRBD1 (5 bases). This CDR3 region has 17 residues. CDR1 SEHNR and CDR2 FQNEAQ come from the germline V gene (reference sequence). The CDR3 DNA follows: TGTGCCAGCAGCCCCCCCTTCGGTGGGGCTGGGGCCAACGTCCTGGCTTTC. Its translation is CASSPPFGGAGANVLAF.

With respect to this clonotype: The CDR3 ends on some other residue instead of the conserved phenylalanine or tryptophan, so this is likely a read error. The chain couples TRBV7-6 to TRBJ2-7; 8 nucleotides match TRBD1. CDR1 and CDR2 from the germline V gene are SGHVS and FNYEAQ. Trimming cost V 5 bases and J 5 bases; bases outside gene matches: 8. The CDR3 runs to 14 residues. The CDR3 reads CASSRTGTSDEQYL. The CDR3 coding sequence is TGTGCCAGCAGCCGGACAGGGACATCGGACGAGCAGTACTTA.

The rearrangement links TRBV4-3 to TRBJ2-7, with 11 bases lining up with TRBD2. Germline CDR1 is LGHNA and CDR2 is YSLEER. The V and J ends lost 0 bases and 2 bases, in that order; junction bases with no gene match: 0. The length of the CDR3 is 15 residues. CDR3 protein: CASSQETSGTYEQYF. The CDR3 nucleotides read TGCGCCAGCAGCCAAGAGACTAGCGGGACCTACGAGCAGTACTTC.

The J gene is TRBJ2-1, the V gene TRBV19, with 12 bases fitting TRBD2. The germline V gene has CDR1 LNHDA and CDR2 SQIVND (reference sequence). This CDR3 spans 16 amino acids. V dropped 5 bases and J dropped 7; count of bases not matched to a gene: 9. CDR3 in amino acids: CASSHRGTSGRNEQFF. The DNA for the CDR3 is TGTGCCAGTAGTCACCGGGGGACTAGCGGGCGGAATGAGCAGTTCTTC.

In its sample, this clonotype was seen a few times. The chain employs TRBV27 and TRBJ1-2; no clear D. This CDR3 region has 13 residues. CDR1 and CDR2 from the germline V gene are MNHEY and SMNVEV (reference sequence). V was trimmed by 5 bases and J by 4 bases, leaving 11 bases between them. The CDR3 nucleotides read TGTGCCAGCAGTCGTTCGGCGTCCTATGGCTACACCTTC. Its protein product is CASSRSASYGYTF.

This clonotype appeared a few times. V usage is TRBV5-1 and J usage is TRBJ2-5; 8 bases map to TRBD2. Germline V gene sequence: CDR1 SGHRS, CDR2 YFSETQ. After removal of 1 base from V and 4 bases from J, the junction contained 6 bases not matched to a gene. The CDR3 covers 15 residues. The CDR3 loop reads CASSLIGGRRETQYF. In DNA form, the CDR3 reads TGCGCCAGCAGCTTGATCGGCGGGAGGAGAGAGACCCAGTACTTC.

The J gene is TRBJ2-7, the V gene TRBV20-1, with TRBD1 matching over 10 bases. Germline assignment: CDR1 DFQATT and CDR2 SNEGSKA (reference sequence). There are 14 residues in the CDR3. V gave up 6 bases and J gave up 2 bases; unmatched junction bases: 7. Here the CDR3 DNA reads TGCAGTGCGCCCCGGACAGGGGGGCCCTACGAGCAGTACTTC. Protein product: CSAPRTGGPYEQYF.

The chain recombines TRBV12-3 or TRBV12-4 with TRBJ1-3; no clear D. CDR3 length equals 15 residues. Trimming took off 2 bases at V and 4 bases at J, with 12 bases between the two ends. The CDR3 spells CASSLIRTGGNTIYF. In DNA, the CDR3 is TGTGCCAGCAGTTTAATTCGAACCGGGGGAAACACCATATATTTT.

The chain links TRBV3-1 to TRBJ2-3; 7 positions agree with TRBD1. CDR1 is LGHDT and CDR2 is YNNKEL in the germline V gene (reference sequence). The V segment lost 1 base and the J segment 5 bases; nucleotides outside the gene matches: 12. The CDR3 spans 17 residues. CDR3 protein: CASSQAGTDSFGDTQYF. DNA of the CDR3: TGTGCCAGCAGCCAAGCTGGGACAGACTCTTTCGGAGATACGCAGTATTTT.

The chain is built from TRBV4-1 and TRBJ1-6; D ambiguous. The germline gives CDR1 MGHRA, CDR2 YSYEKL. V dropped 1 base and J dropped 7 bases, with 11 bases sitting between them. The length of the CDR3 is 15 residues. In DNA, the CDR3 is TGCGCCAGCAGCCAAGGGGCAGGTCAAAATTCACCCCTCCACTTT. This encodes CASSQGAGQNSPLHF.

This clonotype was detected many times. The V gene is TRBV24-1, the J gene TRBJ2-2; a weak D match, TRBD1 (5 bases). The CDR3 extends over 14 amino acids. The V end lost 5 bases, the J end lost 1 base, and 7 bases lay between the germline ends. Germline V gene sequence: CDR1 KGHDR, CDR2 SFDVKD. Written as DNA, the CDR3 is TGTGCCACCAGTGGCGGACAGAACACCGGGGAGCTGTTTTTT. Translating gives CATSGGQNTGELFF.

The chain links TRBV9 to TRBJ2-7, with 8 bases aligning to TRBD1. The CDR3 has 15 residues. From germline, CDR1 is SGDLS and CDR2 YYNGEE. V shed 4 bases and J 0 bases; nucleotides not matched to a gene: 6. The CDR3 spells CASSRDRRSSYEQYF. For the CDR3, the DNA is TGTGCCAGCAGCAGGGACAGGAGGAGCTCCTACGAGCAGTACTTC.

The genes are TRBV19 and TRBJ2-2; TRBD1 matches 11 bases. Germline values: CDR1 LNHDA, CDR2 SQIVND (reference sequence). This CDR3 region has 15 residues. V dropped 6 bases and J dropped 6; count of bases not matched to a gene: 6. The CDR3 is CASRLGTGGPGELFF. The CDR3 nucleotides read TGTGCCAGTAGATTAGGGACAGGGGGGCCCGGGGAGCTGTTTTTT.

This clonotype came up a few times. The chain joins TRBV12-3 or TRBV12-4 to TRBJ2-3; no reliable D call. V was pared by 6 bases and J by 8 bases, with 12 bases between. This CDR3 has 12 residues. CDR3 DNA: TGTGCCAGCAGCCCAATATCGGGTACGCAGTATTTT. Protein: CASSPISGTQYF.